The source of this TCR beta chain is a study of T cells in Graves' hyperthyroidism and ophthalmopathy. Broader study findings: Most thyroid clonotypes expanded above 0.001 appeared in blood too.

Template material for amplifying TCR beta CDR3 regions consisted of RNA transcripts. In the first-round RT-PCR of the TCR CDR3, the HTBI primer set was used. TCRdb analysed the multiplex PCR reads with MiXCR anew, one entry per CDR3 protein. The data hold hundreds of thousands of distinct CDR3 sequences, with around 13% observed a single time. Subjects aged 18 to 65 presented with newly diagnosed hyperthyroidism of less than 2 months' duration. Germline CDR1 is MNHEY and CDR2 is SVGEGT. Between the trimmed V and J ends, which lost 5 bases and 2 bases, there was a span of 15 bases. The CDR3 loop spans 15 amino acids. This clonotype came up many times. Its antigen is undetermined.

The clonotype comes from a woman younger than 35 with Graves' hyperthyroidism. The sequencing input was blood. The chain is built from TRBV6-2 or TRBV6-3 and TRBJ1-1, with a weak D call TRBD1 (5 bases). This CDR3 reads CASSTAGSGNTEAFF. Written as DNA, the CDR3 is TGTGCCAGCAGTACGGCAGGGTCGGGTAACACTGAAGCTTTCTTT.